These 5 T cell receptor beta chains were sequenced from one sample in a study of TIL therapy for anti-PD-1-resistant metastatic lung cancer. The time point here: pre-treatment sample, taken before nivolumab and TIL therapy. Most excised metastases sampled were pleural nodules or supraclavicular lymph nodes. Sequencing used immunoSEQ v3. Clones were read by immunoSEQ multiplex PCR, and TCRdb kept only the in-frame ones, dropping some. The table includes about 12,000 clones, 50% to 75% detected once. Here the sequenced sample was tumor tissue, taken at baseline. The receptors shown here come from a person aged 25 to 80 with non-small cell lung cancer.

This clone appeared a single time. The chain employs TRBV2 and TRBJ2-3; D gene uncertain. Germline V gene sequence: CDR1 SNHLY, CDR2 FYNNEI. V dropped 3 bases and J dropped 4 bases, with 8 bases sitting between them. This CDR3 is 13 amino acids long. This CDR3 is CASSDSVSDTQYF. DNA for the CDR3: TGTGCCAGCAGTGATTCGGTTTCAGATACGCAGTATTTT.

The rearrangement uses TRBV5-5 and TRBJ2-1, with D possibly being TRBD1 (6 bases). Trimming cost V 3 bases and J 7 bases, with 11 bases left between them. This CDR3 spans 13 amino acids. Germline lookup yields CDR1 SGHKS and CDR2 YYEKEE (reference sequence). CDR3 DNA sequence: TGTGCCAGCAGCTCAGGGACACCAAATGAGCAGTTCTTC. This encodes CASSSGTPNEQFF.

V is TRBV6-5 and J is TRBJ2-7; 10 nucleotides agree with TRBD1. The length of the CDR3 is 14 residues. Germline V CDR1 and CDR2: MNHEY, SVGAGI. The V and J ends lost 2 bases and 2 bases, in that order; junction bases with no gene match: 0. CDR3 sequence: CASSYGTGAYEQYF. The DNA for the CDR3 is TGTGCCAGCAGTTACGGGACAGGGGCCTACGAGCAGTACTTC.

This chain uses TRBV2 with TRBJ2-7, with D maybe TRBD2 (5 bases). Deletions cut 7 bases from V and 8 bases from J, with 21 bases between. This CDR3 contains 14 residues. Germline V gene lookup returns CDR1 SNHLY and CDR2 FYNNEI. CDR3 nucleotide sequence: TGTGCCAGCACCAGTTCGGAGCGGAGCCTAAAGCAGTACTTC. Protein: CASTSSERSLKQYF.

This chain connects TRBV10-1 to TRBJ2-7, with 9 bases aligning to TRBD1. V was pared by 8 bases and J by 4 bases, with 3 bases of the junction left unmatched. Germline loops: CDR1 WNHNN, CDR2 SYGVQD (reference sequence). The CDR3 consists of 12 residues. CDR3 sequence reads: CASGDRVYEQYF. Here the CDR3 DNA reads TGCGCCAGCGGGGACAGGGTTTACGAGCAGTACTTC.